One sample yielded the 16 T cell receptor beta chains listed below, sequenced in a study of blood T cells in healthy people across ages. Combining a sample-barcoded 5' primer with a J-beta primer mix, a second PCR ran for about 7 to 12 cycles. TCRdb fed the 5' RACE reads into MiXCR, producing one record per CDR3 protein. The sample yields around 600,000 distinct CDR3 sequences, 45% to 55% seen once. Sequencing was carried out using blood. The receptors stem from a man aged 80 or over in good health.

CDR3 residues: CASSGLLRGNQPQHF. DNA for the CDR3: TGTGCCAGCAGTGGGCTGCTAAGGGGCAATCAGCCCCAGCATTTT. V and J are TRBV2 and TRBJ1-5; no clear D gene. Looked up from germline, CDR1 is SNHLY and CDR2 is FYNNEI. There are 15 residues in the CDR3. V dropped 4 bases and J dropped 2 bases, with 12 bases sitting between them.

This clonotype has just a few counts. The chain has TRBV5-1 and TRBJ2-1, with 12 bases matching TRBD1. The CDR3 is 14 residues long. Trimming at V came to 1 base and at J to 10 bases, leaving 3 bases not matched to a gene. Germline V gives CDR1 SGHRS, CDR2 YFSETQ. CDR3 sequence: CASSLWDRGPEQFF. CDR3 bases: TGCGCCAGCAGCTTGTGGGACAGGGGGCCAGAGCAGTTCTTC.

This chain uses TRBV28 with TRBJ2-7; 8 bases fit TRBD2. V dropped 6 bases and J dropped 10; count of bases not matched to a gene: 11. Germline loops: CDR1 MDHEN, CDR2 SYDVKM. The CDR3 consists of 13 residues. CDR3 loop: CASRTSGGEAQYF. In nucleotides, the CDR3 is TGTGCCAGCAGGACTTCCGGGGGGGAGGCCCAGTACTTC.

The chain couples TRBV4-2 to TRBJ1-4; D unclear. There are 16 residues in the CDR3. The V gene's germline CDR1 is LGHNA and CDR2 YNFKEQ. Trimming removed 2 bases from V and 0 bases from J, with 10 bases in between. The CDR3: CASSQSTETTNEKLFF. CDR3 coding DNA: TGTGCCAGCAGCCAAAGTACGGAAACAACTAATGAAAAACTGTTTTTT.

This clonotype was seen repeatedly, ten times or more. The rearrangement links TRBV6-5 to TRBJ2-7, with unresolved D. Germline V gives CDR1 MNHEY, CDR2 SVGAGI. CDR3 length: 15 amino acids. Deletions cut 0 bases from V and 0 bases from J, with 9 bases between. The CDR3 sequence: CASSYSVQSSYEQYF. DNA for the CDR3: TGTGCCAGCAGTTACTCGGTGCAGAGCTCCTACGAGCAGTACTTC.

The rearrangement links TRBV7-2 to TRBJ2-7; D unclear. Trimming removed 5 bases at V and 7 bases at J, with 15 bases between. This CDR3 comprises 13 residues. Germline V CDR1 and CDR2: SGHTA, FQGNSA. CDR3: CASSPRFLGEQYF. The CDR3 DNA sequence: TGTGCCAGCAGCCCCCGTTTCCTTGGAGAGCAGTACTTC.

This clonotype appeared a few times. This chain links TRBV9 with TRBJ2-3; D remains ambiguous. The CDR3 covers 15 residues. The germline V and J ends were trimmed by 1 base and 2 bases, with 11 bases remaining between them. In germline, CDR1 is SGDLS, CDR2 YYNGEE. CDR3 sequence (DNA): TGTGCCAGCAGCGTAAGGGTCGGTTACACAGATACGCAGTATTTT. It yields the protein CASSVRVGYTDTQYF. Combining the CDR3 with reference TRBV9 and TRBJ2-3 gives the whole variable domain DSGVTQTPKHLITATGQRVTLRCSPRSGDLSVYWYQQSLDQGLQFLIQYYNGEERAKGNILERFSAQQFPDLHSELNLSSLELGDSALYFCASSVRVGYTDTQYFGPGTRLTVL.

The CDR3 DNA is TGCAGTGCCTTACAGCGGGAGGGCCTTCGGGATACGCAGTATTTT. Protein: CSALQREGLRDTQYF. V usage is TRBV20-1 and J usage is TRBJ2-3, with TRBD2 identical over 10 bases. The CDR3 sequence is 15 residues long. Unmatched junction bases numbered 12, after V lost 6 bases and J lost 6 bases. The germline gives CDR1 DFQATT, CDR2 SNEGSKA (reference sequence).

The gene calls are TRBV29-1 and TRBJ1-1, with TRBD1 matching over 7 bases. The CDR3 covers 13 residues. Germline CDR1 and CDR2: SQVTM and ANQGSEA. With 4 bases clipped from V and 4 bases from J, the junction kept 6 bases outside the gene matches. CDR3 DNA: TGCAGCGTTGCCCGACAGGGATCCACTGAAGCTTTCTTT. This encodes CSVARQGSTEAFF.

This sequence joins TRBV4-3 and TRBJ2-2, with D possibly matching TRBD1 (5 bases). The CDR3 contains 13 residues. Germline V gene sequence: CDR1 LGHNA, CDR2 YSLEER. Trimming stripped 1 base from V and 7 bases from J, with 7 bases between. The CDR3 DNA follows: TGCGCCAGCAGCCAAGTAAGGGGCGGGGAGCTGTTTTTT. Its protein is CASSQVRGGELFF.

The V call is TRBV20-1, the J call TRBJ2-1; weak D call: TRBD2 (6 bases). V dropped 3 bases and J dropped 6 bases, with 12 bases sitting between them. The germline V gene has CDR1 DFQATT and CDR2 SNEGSKA (reference sequence). CDR3 length: 13 amino acids. CDR3 in amino acids: CSAREGSANEQFF. CDR3 coding DNA: TGCAGTGCTAGGGAGGGTAGTGCCAATGAGCAGTTCTTC.

The CDR3 bases are TGTGCCAGCAACGAAAGGCTTTTGGGGACTGAAGCTTTCTTT. Amino acid sequence: CASNERLLGTEAFF. This chain connects TRBV12-3 or TRBV12-4 to TRBJ1-1; no reliable D call. V shed 7 bases and J shed 5 bases, with 17 bases lying between them. The CDR3 contains 14 residues.

The chain carries TRBV7-9 and TRBJ2-3; the D call may be TRBD1 or TRBD2 (5 bases each). The length of the CDR3 is 13 residues. Germline-derived CDR1 and CDR2 are SEHNR and FQNEAQ (reference sequence). Trimming left V 5 bases short and J 8 bases short, with 14 bases between. The CDR3 DNA is TGTGCCAGCAGCCCTGCAGGGAGTGGTACGCAGTATTTT. It specifies CASSPAGSGTQYF.

The chain links TRBV29-1 to TRBJ2-5, with D possibly being TRBD1 or TRBD2 (5 bases each). The CDR3 has 14 amino acids. CDR1 is SQVTM, CDR2 ANQGSEA, per germline. V was cut by 0 bases and J by 5 bases, with 13 bases left in between. This CDR3 reads CSVEEGTGRETQYF. The CDR3 nucleotides are TGCAGCGTTGAAGAAGGGACCGGGCGGGAGACCCAGTACTTC.

This clonotype came up a few times. The J gene is TRBJ2-7, the V gene TRBV18, with TRBD1 as a possible D gene (6 bases). Germline lookup yields CDR1 KGHSH and CDR2 LQKENI. This CDR3 has 13 amino acids. V was cut by 8 bases and J by 2 bases, with 13 bases left in between. Written as DNA, the CDR3 is TGTGCCAGCACCCGGGACATTACCTACGAGCAGTACTTC. It specifies CASTRDITYEQYF.

This clonotype was detected a few times. V gene TRBV27 combines with J gene TRBJ2-7; D may be TRBD2 (6 bases). V was clipped by 4 bases and J by 3 bases, with 19 bases between them. This CDR3 is built from 16 residues. Germline-derived CDR1 and CDR2 are MNHEY and SMNVEV (reference sequence). CDR3 amino acids: CASSSRVGGENYEQYF. CDR3 DNA: TGTGCCAGCAGTTCCCGCGTGGGGGGTGAAAACTACGAGCAGTACTTC.